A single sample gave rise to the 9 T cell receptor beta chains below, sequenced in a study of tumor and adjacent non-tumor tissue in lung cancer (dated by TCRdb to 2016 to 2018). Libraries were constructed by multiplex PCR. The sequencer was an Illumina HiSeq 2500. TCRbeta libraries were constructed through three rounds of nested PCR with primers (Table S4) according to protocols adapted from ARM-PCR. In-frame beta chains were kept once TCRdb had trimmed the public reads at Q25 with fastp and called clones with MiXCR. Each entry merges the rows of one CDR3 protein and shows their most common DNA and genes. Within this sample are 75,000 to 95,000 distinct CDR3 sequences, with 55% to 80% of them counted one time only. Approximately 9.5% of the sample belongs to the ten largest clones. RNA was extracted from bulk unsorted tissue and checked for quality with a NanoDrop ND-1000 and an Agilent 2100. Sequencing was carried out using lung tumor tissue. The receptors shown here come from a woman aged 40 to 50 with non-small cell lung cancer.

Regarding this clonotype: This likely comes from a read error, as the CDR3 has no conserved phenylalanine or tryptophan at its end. The CDR3 sequence is CASSKTLAALYNEQFS. In DNA form, the CDR3 reads TGTGCCAGCAGCAAGACACTAGCTGCATTATACAATGAGCAGTTCTCC. J is TRBJ2-1 and V is TRBV11-2, with D tentatively TRBD2 (6 bases). The CDR3 extends over 16 amino acids. From germline, CDR1 is SGHAT and CDR2 FQNNGV. The V and J ends lost 5 bases and 4 bases respectively, with 18 bases between them.

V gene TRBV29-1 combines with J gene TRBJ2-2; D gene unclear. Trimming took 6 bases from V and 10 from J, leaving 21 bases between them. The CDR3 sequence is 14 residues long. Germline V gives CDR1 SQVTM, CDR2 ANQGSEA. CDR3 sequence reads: CSVGLLSNTVELFF. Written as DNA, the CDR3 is TGCAGCGTCGGCTTATTAAGCAACACTGTGGAGCTGTTTTTT.

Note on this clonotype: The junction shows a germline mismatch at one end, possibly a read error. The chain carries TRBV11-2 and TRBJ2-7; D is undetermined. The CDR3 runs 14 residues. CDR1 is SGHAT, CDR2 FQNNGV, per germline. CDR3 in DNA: TGTGCCAGCAGCTTACTCTCAAACTCCTACGACCAGCACTTC. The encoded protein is CASSLLSNSYDQHF.

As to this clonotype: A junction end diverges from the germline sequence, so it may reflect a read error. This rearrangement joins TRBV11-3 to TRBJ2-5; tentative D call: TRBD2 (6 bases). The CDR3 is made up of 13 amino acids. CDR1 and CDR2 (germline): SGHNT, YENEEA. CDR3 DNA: TGTGCCAACCGTCGGGGGACCCAAGAGACCCAGTACTTT. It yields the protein CANRRGTQETQYF.

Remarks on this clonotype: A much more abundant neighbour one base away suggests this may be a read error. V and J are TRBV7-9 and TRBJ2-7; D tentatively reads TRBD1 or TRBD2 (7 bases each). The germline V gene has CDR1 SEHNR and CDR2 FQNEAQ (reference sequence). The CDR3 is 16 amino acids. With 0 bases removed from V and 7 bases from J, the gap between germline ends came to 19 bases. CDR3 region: CASSLALVAGGDEQYF. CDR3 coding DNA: TGTGCCAGCAGCTTAGCTCTTGTGGCAGGGGGGGATGAGCAGTACTTC.

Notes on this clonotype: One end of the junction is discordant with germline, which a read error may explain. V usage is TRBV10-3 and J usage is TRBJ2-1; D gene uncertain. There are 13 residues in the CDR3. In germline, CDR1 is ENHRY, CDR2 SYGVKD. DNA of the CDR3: TGTGCCATCAGTGACATGGAATACAATGGGCAGTTCTTC. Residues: CAISDMEYNGQFF.

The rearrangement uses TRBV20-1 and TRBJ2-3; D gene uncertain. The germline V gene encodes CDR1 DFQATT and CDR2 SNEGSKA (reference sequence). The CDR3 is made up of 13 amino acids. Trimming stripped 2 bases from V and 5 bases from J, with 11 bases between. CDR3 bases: TGCAGTGCTAGATGGGATTCGAGAGATACGCAGTATTTT. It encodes CSARWDSRDTQYF.

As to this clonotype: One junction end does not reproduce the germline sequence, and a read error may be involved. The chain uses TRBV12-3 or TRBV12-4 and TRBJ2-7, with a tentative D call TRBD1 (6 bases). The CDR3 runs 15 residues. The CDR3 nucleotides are TGTGCCGGCAGAACCGGGACAAGGGTAACACACGAGCAGTACTTC. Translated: CAGRTGTRVTHEQYF.

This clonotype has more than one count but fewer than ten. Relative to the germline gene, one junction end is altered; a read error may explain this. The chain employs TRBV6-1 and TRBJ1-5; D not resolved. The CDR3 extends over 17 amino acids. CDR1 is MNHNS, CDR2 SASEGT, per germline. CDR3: CASSEKDWTYSNQPQHF. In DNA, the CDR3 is TGTGCCAGCAGTGAAAAGGACTGGACGTACAGCAATCAGCCCCAGCATTTC.